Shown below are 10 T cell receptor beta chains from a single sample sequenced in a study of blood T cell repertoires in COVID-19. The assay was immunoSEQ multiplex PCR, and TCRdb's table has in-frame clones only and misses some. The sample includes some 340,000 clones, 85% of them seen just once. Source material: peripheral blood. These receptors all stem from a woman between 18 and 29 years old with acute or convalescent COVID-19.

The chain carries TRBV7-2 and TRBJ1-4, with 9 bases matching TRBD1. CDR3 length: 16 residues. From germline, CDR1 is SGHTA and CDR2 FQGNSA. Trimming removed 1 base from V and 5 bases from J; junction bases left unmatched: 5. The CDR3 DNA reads TGTGCCAGCAGCTTAGGGGACAGGGCCCAAAATGAAAAACTGTTTTTT. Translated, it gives CASSLGDRAQNEKLFF.

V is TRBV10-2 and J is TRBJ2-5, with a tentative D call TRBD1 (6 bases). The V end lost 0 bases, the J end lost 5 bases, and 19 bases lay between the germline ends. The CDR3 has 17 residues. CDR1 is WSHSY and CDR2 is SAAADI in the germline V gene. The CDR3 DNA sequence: TGCGCCAGCAGTGAGTCGAAGTCTTCGGACAGTTCTGAGACCCAGTACTTC. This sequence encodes CASSESKSSDSSETQYF.

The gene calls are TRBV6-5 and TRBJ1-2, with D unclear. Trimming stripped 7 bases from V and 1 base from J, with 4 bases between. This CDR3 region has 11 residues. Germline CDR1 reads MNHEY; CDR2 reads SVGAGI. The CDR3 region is CASTGNYGYTF. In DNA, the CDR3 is TGTGCCAGCACGGGTAACTATGGCTACACCTTC.

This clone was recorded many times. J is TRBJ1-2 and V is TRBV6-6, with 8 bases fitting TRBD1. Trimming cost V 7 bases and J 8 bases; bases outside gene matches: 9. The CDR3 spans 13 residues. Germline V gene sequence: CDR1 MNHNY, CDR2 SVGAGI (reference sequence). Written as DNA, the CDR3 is TGTGCCAGCAACCTAGGACAGGGCTTGGGCTACACCTTC. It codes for CASNLGQGLGYTF.

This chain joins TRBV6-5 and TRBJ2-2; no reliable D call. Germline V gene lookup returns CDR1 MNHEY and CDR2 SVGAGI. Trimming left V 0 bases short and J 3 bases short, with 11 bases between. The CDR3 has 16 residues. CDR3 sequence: CASSYSSLRYTGELFF. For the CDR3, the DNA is TGTGCCAGCAGTTACTCGTCTCTCAGATACACCGGGGAGCTGTTTTTT.

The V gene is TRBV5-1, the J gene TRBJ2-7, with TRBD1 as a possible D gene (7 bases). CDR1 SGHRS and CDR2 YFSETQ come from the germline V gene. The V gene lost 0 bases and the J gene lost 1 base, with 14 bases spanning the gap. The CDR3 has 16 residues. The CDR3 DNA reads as TGCGCCAGCAGCTTGGGCCTGTCAGGGGGGTCCTACGAGCAGTACTTC. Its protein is CASSLGLSGGSYEQYF. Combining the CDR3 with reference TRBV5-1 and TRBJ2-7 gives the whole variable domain KAGVTQTPRYLIKTRGQQVTLSCSPISGHRSVSWYQQTPGQGLQFLFEYFSETQRNKGNFPGRFSGRQFSNSRSEMNVSTLELGDSALYLCASSLGLSGGSYEQYFGPGTRLTVT.

CDR3 amino acids: CASSLKRDTDTQYF. DNA for the CDR3: TGTGCCAGCAGCTTGAAGCGGGACACAGATACGCAGTATTTT. V usage is TRBV5-4 and J usage is TRBJ2-3, with 7 bases aligning to TRBD2. V shed 1 base, J shed 2 bases, and the junction held 1 base outside the gene matches. Germline V gene data show CDR1 as SGHNT and CDR2 as YYREEE (reference sequence). This CDR3 contains 14 residues.

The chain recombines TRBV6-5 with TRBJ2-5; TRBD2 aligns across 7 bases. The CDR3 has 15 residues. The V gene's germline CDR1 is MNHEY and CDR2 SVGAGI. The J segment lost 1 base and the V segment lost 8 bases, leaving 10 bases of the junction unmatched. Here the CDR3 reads CASREGGATQETQYF. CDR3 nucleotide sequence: TGTGCCAGCCGAGAGGGAGGGGCTACCCAAGAGACCCAGTACTTC.

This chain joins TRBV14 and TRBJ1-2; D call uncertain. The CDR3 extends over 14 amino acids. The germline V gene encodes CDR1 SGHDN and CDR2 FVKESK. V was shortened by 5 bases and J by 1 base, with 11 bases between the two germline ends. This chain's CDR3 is CASSGRLLNYGYTF. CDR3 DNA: TGTGCCAGCAGCGGGCGTCTCCTTAACTATGGCTACACCTTC.

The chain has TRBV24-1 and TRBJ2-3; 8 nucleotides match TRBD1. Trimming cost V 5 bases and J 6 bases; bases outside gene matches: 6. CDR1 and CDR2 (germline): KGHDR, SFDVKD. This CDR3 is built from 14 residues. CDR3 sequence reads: CATSGRTGRDTQYF. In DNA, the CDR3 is TGTGCCACCAGTGGGAGGACAGGGAGGGATACGCAGTATTTT.